Here is one T cell receptor (beta chain) with its context. This sample is drawn from a study of T-cell memory formation after mild COVID-19. MiXCR, run by TCRdb on the 5' RACE reads, gives a single entry per CDR3 protein. The table lists a few hundred thousand distinct CDR3 sequences, roughly 8.2% of them singletons. This CDR3 is 14 amino acids long. Germline V gene sequence: CDR1 DFQATT, CDR2 SNEGSKA (reference sequence). V was pared by 5 bases and J by 4 bases, with 18 bases between. The receptor was isolated from a man between 18 and 35 years old who had mild COVID-19 (a few samples of this study predate the infection). Cell type and time point are not known. This chain connects TRBV20-1 to TRBJ2-7, with a tentative D call TRBD1 (6 bases). Input material: PBMCs or a T cell subset sorted from them (not recorded which). CDR3 amino acids: CSAAPGQSPYEQYV. Here the CDR3 DNA reads TGCAGTGCTGCCCCTGGACAGTCCCCTTACGAGCAGTACGTC.